These T cell receptor beta chains were read from a single sample in a study of blood T cell repertoires in COVID-19. Repertoires were generated with immunoSEQ multiplex PCR, while TCRdb's copy carries only in-frame clones and drops some. The sample contains tens of thousands of clones, around 85% of which appear only once. Sequenced: peripheral blood. These TCRs come from a human donor with active COVID-19. The donor label of this sample is uncertain. Each CDR3 is given with its conserved first and last residue. Each record gives: clone size, D gene, V gene, J gene, CDR3 protein, CDR3 DNA. The D gene is left open where the match is weak. Some rows have no size entry. The others give once, few or many, or a class for an expanded clone.

size: once
D: -
V: TRBV11-3
J: TRBJ2-5
CDR3: CASSLDPGQETQYF
DNA: TGTGCCAGCAGCTTAGATCCAGGTCAAGAGACCCAGTACTTC

size: -
D: -
V: TRBV1
J: TRBJ2-5
CDR3: CTSSQRPSGCSVGETQYF
DNA: TGCACCAGCAGCCAACGCCCTAGCGGATGCAGTGTCGGAGAGACCCAGTACTTC

size: once
D: -
V: TRBV9
J: TRBJ1-4
CDR3: CASSADSTSGGNEKLFF
DNA: TGTGCCAGCAGCGCAGACTCGACCAGTGGAGGTAATGAAAAACTGTTTTTT

size: -
D: TRBD1
V: TRBV28
J: TRBJ1-2
CDR3: CASSFPTGGGVGYTF
DNA: TGTGCCAGCAGTTTCCCGACAGGGGGTGGGGTTGGCTACACCTTC

size: -
D: TRBD2
V: TRBV4-1
J: TRBJ2-3
CDR3: CASSPTGLAGGTDTQYF
DNA: TGCGCCAGCAGCCCCACCGGACTAGCGGGGGGGACAGATACGCAGTATTTT

size: -
D: TRBD2
V: TRBV9
J: TRBJ2-1
CDR3: CASSGVSSGHNEQFF
DNA: TGTGCCAGCAGCGGGGTATCTAGCGGGCACAATGAGCAGTTCTTC

size: -
D: -
V: TRBV3-1/TRBV3-2
J: TRBJ2-3
CDR3: CASSQERGLASSTDTQYF
DNA: TGTGCCAGCAGCCAAGAAAGGGGTCTTGCCTCTAGCACAGATACGCAGTATTTT

size: -
D: TRBD1
V: TRBV9
J: TRBJ1-2
CDR3: CASSVQTGANYGYTF
DNA: TGTGCCAGCAGCGTACAGACAGGGGCTAACTATGGCTACACCTTC

size: -
D: TRBD2
V: TRBV18
J: TRBJ2-3
CDR3: CASSPLAGDFRLDTQYF
DNA: TGTGCCAGCTCACCACTAGCGGGAGACTTTAGACTAGATACGCAGTATTTT

size: -
D: -
V: TRBV3-1/TRBV3-2
J: TRBJ2-1
CDR3: CASSPGTPSSYNEQFF
DNA: TGTGCCAGCAGCCCTGGGACTCCCAGCTCCTACAATGAGCAGTTCTTC

size: -
D: TRBD2
V: TRBV5-1
J: TRBJ2-5
CDR3: CASRLAGKETQYF
DNA: TGCGCCAGCAGGCTAGCGGGTAAAGAGACCCAGTACTTC

size: once
D: -
V: TRBV21-1
J: TRBJ1-1
CDR3: CASSYDTGELGPILSEAFF
DNA: TGTGCCAGCAGCTACGACACGGGAGAGCTGGGTCCCATTCTCTCTGAAGCTTTCTTT

size: -
D: -
V: TRBV19
J: TRBJ1-5
CDR3: CASSILQVWQPQHF
DNA: TGTGCCAGTAGTATATTACAGGTTTGGCAGCCCCAGCATTTT

size: -
D: TRBD2
V: TRBV28
J: TRBJ2-1
CDR3: CASSNGGGRHNEQFF
DNA: TGTGCCAGCAGTAACGGCGGCGGGAGACACAATGAGCAGTTCTTC

size: once
D: TRBD2
V: TRBV19
J: TRBJ2-4
CDR3: CASSIEGTSSLGAKNIQYF
DNA: TGTGCCAGTAGTATAGAGGGGACTAGCTCCCTTGGGGCCAAAAACATTCAGTACTTC

size: -
D: -
V: TRBV7-2
J: TRBJ2-7
CDR3: CASSRQSGEQYF
DNA: TGTGCCAGCAGCCGACAAAGTGGCGAGCAGTACTTC

size: few
D: -
V: TRBV19
J: TRBJ1-5
CDR3: CASSMVGRVDQPQHF
DNA: TGTGCCAGTAGTATGGTGGGCAGGGTTGATCAGCCCCAGCATTTT

size: -
D: -
V: TRBV4-1
J: TRBJ1-2
CDR3: CASSQGDTLNYGYTF
DNA: TGCGCCAGCAGCCAGGGGGACACACTCAACTATGGCTACACCTTC

size: -
D: TRBD2
V: TRBV5-1
J: TRBJ2-1
CDR3: CASSEEGLAYNEQFF
DNA: TGCGCCAGCAGCGAGGAGGGACTAGCGTATAATGAGCAGTTCTTC

size: -
D: -
V: TRBV10-3
J: TRBJ1-1
CDR3: CAIREQGRGSEAFF
DNA: TGTGCCATCAGGGAACAGGGTAGAGGATCTGAAGCTTTCTTT

size: -
D: -
V: TRBV5-1
J: TRBJ2-7
CDR3: CASSRTTYEQYF
DNA: TGCGCCAGCAGCCGCACTACCTACGAGCAGTACTTC

size: -
D: TRBD2
V: TRBV6-1
J: TRBJ2-1
CDR3: CASSEGLASYNEQFF
DNA: TGTGCCAGCAGTGAAGGACTAGCGTCCTACAATGAGCAGTTCTTC

size: -
D: TRBD1
V: TRBV9
J: TRBJ1-1
CDR3: CASSGPRDRAIMNTEAFF
DNA: TGTGCCAGCAGCGGACCCCGGGACAGGGCTATCATGAACACTGAAGCTTTCTTT

size: -
D: -
V: TRBV28
J: TRBJ2-4
CDR3: CASSLNTVVEDIQYF
DNA: TGTGCCAGCAGTTTAAATACAGTGGTGGAGGACATTCAGTACTTC

size: -
D: -
V: TRBV16
J: TRBJ2-1
CDR3: CASSPSRNEQFF
DNA: TGTGCCAGCAGCCCTTCTAGGAATGAGCAGTTCTTC

size: -
D: -
V: TRBV7-8
J: TRBJ1-3
CDR3: CASSSLTEVSGNTIYF
DNA: TGTGCCAGCAGCTCACTGACAGAAGTCTCTGGAAACACCATATATTTT

size: -
D: -
V: TRBV3-1/TRBV3-2
J: TRBJ1-1
CDR3: CASRSTVNTEAFF
DNA: TGTGCCAGCAGATCGACAGTGAACACTGAAGCTTTCTTT